Presented here are 30 T cell receptor beta chains from one specimen sequenced in a study of beta chain features in type 1 diabetes. The investigators reverse transcribed all of the isolated RNA, so they sequenced expressed TCRB transcripts. Sequencing used immunoSEQ multiplex PCR; TCRdb keeps in-frame clones, though not all of them. The sample gives approximately 200,000 clones, 9.6% of which show up once; around 0.037% is in the top ten. Sequenced: naive CD4+ T cells from blood. The origin of the receptors is a woman under 30 in good health.

The rearrangement joins TRBV2 to TRBJ1-1, with D hard to call. Germline lookup yields CDR1 SNHLY and CDR2 FYNNEI. Trimming pared 4 bases from V and 1 base from J, leaving 10 bases between. CDR3 size: 14 residues. CDR3 sequence reads: CASSVTRQNTEAFF. DNA for the CDR3: TGTGCCAGCAGTGTTACGAGGCAGAACACTGAAGCTTTCTTT. Complete variable domain (other parts from reference TRBV2 and TRBJ1-1): EPEVTQTPSHQVTQMGQEVILRCVPISNHLYFYWYRQILGQKVEFLVSFYNNEISEKSEIFDDQFSVERPDGSNFTLKIRSTKLEDSAMYFCASSVTRQNTEAFFGQGTRLTVV.

This clone has a handful of counts. This sequence joins TRBV30 and TRBJ1-5, with 9 bases identical to TRBD1. The V gene end was trimmed by 0 bases and the J gene end by 4 bases; junction bases not matched to a gene: 4. The CDR3 contains 15 residues. Germline V gives CDR1 GTSNPN, CDR2 SVGIG (reference sequence). Here the CDR3 DNA reads TGTGCCTGGAGTGTAATGGGACAGGGAAATCAGCCCCAGCATTTT. The encoded protein is CAWSVMGQGNQPQHF.

This clone was seen many times. This chain joins TRBV7-9 and TRBJ2-2; D ambiguous. The CDR3 extends over 13 amino acids. Deletions cut 5 bases from V and 4 bases from J, with 8 bases between. Germline CDR1 reads SEHNR; CDR2 reads FQNEAQ (reference sequence). CDR3 amino acids: CASSPQATGELFF. The DNA of the CDR3 is TGTGCCAGCAGCCCGCAGGCCACCGGGGAGCTGTTTTTT.

The V gene is TRBV6-1, the J gene TRBJ1-4, with D possibly TRBD1 on 6 matching bases. Trimming took off 3 bases at V and 4 bases at J, with 9 bases between the two ends. Germline CDR1 and CDR2: MNHNS and SASEGT. The CDR3 has 14 residues. CDR3 residues: CASSEGAINEKLFF. The CDR3 region has the DNA TGTGCCAGCAGTGAGGGGGCCATTAATGAAAAACTGTTTTTT.

The J gene is TRBJ2-1, the V gene TRBV2; D perhaps matches TRBD2 (7 bases). CDR1 SNHLY and CDR2 FYNNEI come from the germline V gene. Trimming pared 4 bases from V and 3 bases from J, leaving 10 bases between. This CDR3 has 14 amino acids. The DNA of the CDR3 is TGTGCCAGCAGTGTCGGGGGGCTCTACAATGAGCAGTTCTTC. Amino acid sequence: CASSVGGLYNEQFF.

V and J are TRBV30 and TRBJ2-1, with TRBD1 identical over 9 bases. This CDR3 has 16 amino acids. The germline CDR1 and CDR2 sequences are GTSNPN and SVGIG (reference sequence). V lost 1 base, J lost 2 bases, and 6 bases stayed unmatched. This chain's CDR3 is CAWSGRDREPYNEQFF. In DNA form, the CDR3 reads TGTGCCTGGAGTGGCCGGGACAGGGAACCCTACAATGAGCAGTTCTTC.

This clone was observed a handful of times. This rearrangement joins TRBV5-1 to TRBJ2-7; 10 nucleotides match TRBD2. There are 18 residues in the CDR3. The germline V gene encodes CDR1 SGHRS and CDR2 YFSETQ. V trimming: 0 bases; J trimming: 4 bases; junction bases outside the gene matches: 13. The CDR3: CASSLVAGGLPHNYEQYF. The CDR3 DNA sequence: TGCGCCAGCAGCTTGGTAGCGGGAGGTCTCCCTCATAATTACGAGCAGTACTTC. The variable domain in full, completed from reference TRBV5-1 and TRBJ2-7, reads KAGVTQTPRYLIKTRGQQVTLSCSPISGHRSVSWYQQTPGQGLQFLFEYFSETQRNKGNFPGRFSGRQFSNSRSEMNVSTLELGDSALYLCASSLVAGGLPHNYEQYFGPGTRLTVT.

V and J are TRBV5-6 and TRBJ1-6, with a possible D match to TRBD1 (6 bases). CDR3 size: 14 residues. V was clipped by 0 bases and J by 10 bases, with 11 bases between them. Germline lookup yields CDR1 SGHDT and CDR2 YYEEEE. CDR3 sequence: CASSLGRGNSPLHF. CDR3 in DNA: TGTGCCAGCAGCTTGGGCAGGGGAAACTCACCCCTCCACTTT. The full variable domain, its missing parts supplied by reference TRBV5-6 and TRBJ1-6, is DAGVTQSPTHLIKTRGQQVTLRCSPKSGHDTVSWYQQALGQGPQFIFQYYEEEERQRGNFPDRFSGHQFPNYSSELNVNALLLGDSALYLCASSLGRGNSPLHFGNGTRLTVT.

This clone was observed a handful of times. This rearrangement joins TRBV14 to TRBJ1-2; 8 nucleotides agree with TRBD1. The V segment lost 2 bases and the J segment 9 bases; nucleotides outside the gene matches: 23. Per germline, CDR1 SGHDN and CDR2 FVKESK. This CDR3 spans 19 amino acids. The CDR3 DNA sequence: TGTGCCAGCAGCCAAATCCAGCCCGGGACAGGATTACTCCCAGGGAGCTACACCTTC. Its protein product is CASSQIQPGTGLLPGSYTF. The whole variable domain, remainder taken from reference TRBV14 and TRBJ1-2, is EAGVTQFPSHSVIEKGQTVTLRCDPISGHDNLYWYRRVMGKEIKFLLHFVKESKQDESGMPNNRFLAERTGGTYSTLKVQPAELEDSGVYFCASSQIQPGTGLLPGSYTFGSGTRLTVV.

The chain employs TRBV27 and TRBJ2-1; a possible D gene is TRBD1 (6 bases). The V and J ends lost 5 bases and 5 bases respectively, with 19 bases between them. CDR3 size: 16 residues. Germline assignment: CDR1 MNHEY and CDR2 SMNVEV (reference sequence). The chain's CDR3 is CASSPLRSTGNNEQFF. For the CDR3, the DNA is TGTGCCAGCAGTCCGTTAAGGTCGACAGGAAACAATGAGCAGTTCTTC.

This clone was counted between two and nine times. The genes are TRBV2 and TRBJ1-5; D not certain. CDR1 and CDR2 from the germline V gene are SNHLY and FYNNEI. CDR3 length equals 13 residues. The germline V and J ends were trimmed by 10 bases and 3 bases, with 13 bases remaining between them. In DNA, the CDR3 is TGTGCCACCCGAGGCGGGCCCAATCAGCCCCAGCATTTT. Translated, it gives CATRGGPNQPQHF. The full variable domain, rest sourced from reference TRBV2 and TRBJ1-5, is EPEVTQTPSHQVTQMGQEVILRCVPISNHLYFYWYRQILGQKVEFLVSFYNNEISEKSEIFDDQFSVERPDGSNFTLKIRSTKLEDSAMYFCATRGGPNQPQHFGDGTRLSIL.

A few counts support this clone. The J gene is TRBJ2-5, the V gene TRBV28; a possible D gene is TRBD2 (5 bases). Looked up from germline, CDR1 is MDHEN and CDR2 is SYDVKM. CDR3 size: 16 residues. Trimming left V 6 bases short and J 5 bases short, with 22 bases between. The CDR3 DNA reads as TGTGCCAGCAGCTCCGCCGAGGGCGGAGGCGCTGAGACCCAGTACTTC. It is translated as CASSSAEGGGAETQYF.

In its sample, this clone was seen a few times. The V call is TRBV4-2, the J call TRBJ2-2, with TRBD2 matching 9 bases. The CDR3 is 18 residues long. Trimming took 0 bases from V and 6 from J; bases not matched to a gene: 11. CDR1 LGHNA and CDR2 YNFKEQ come from the germline V gene. The CDR3 loop reads CASSQEPRLAGGAGELFF. Here the CDR3 DNA reads TGTGCCAGCAGCCAAGAGCCCCGACTGGCGGGAGGGGCCGGGGAGCTGTTTTTT.

V and J are TRBV6-5 and TRBJ2-5; D unresolved. The V gene's germline CDR1 is MNHEY and CDR2 SVGAGI. Deletions cut 6 bases from V and 6 bases from J, with 14 bases between. The CDR3 is 13 amino acids. CDR3 sequence: CASRHVGAQTQYF. The CDR3, as DNA: TGTGCCAGCAGACACGTCGGAGCGCAGACCCAGTACTTC.

The chain joins TRBV5-4 to TRBJ1-2; unclear D gene. Germline CDR1 and CDR2: SGHNT and YYREEE (reference sequence). Trimming took off 6 bases at V and 6 bases at J, with 15 bases between the two ends. The CDR3 is made up of 13 amino acids. The CDR3 DNA reads TGTGCCAGCACCCCCGCGGGAGGGCATGGCTACACCTTC. Protein sequence: CASTPAGGHGYTF.

This clone occurred a few times. The V and J genes are TRBV25-1 and TRBJ2-7; 9 bases are shared with TRBD1. CDR3 length equals 16 residues. V lost 0 bases to trimming and J lost 5 bases; unmatched junction nucleotides: 8. Germline CDR1 reads MGHDK; CDR2 reads SYGVNS. CDR3 coding DNA: TGTGCCAGCAGTGAATATAAAGGGACAGGGAGGCACGAGCAGTACTTC. Translating gives CASSEYKGTGRHEQYF.

The V gene is TRBV7-2, the J gene TRBJ1-1; 8 bases map to TRBD1. J was trimmed by 11 bases and V by 0 bases; bases with no gene match: 2. Germline values: CDR1 SGHTA, CDR2 FQGNSA. The CDR3 is 12 amino acids. The CDR3 DNA is TGTGCCAGCAGCTTAGCCAGGGGGCTGGCTTTCTTT. It codes for CASSLARGLAFF.

The chain joins TRBV7-9 to TRBJ1-5; D ambiguous. Germline CDR1 and CDR2: SEHNR and FQNEAQ (reference sequence). CDR3 length: 13 amino acids. The V end lost 5 bases, the J end lost 4 bases, and 9 bases lay between the germline ends. CDR3 region: CASSRDGNQPQHF. CDR3 in DNA: TGTGCCAGCAGCAGAGACGGGAATCAGCCCCAGCATTTT.

This chain links TRBV19 with TRBJ2-1, with D maybe TRBD1 (6 bases). Trimming removed 0 bases from V and 7 bases from J, with 10 bases in between. Germline V lookup: CDR1 LNHDA, CDR2 SQIVND (reference sequence). The CDR3 runs to 14 residues. CDR3 nucleotides: TGTGCCAGTAGTATAGATGCCAGGGGAAATGAGCAGTTCTTC. Translation gives CASSIDARGNEQFF.

The V and J genes are TRBV7-2 and TRBJ2-1, with a weak D call TRBD2 (6 bases). In germline, CDR1 is SGHTA, CDR2 FQGNSA. This CDR3 spans 14 amino acids. V was clipped by 7 bases and J by 9 bases, with 19 bases between them. CDR3 residues: CASTSTGRESEQFF. CDR3 DNA: TGTGCCAGCACTTCCACCGGGAGAGAAAGTGAGCAGTTCTTC.

This clone occurred many times. The V call is TRBV7-2, the J call TRBJ1-5, with no clear D. Germline V CDR1 and CDR2: SGHTA, FQGNSA. V was shortened by 4 bases and J by 7 bases, with 8 bases between the two germline ends. The CDR3 sequence is 12 residues long. The CDR3 DNA is TGTGCCAGCAGCTCAAGGCGGCAGCCCCAGCATTTT. Protein product: CASSSRRQPQHF.

The chain joins TRBV29-1 to TRBJ1-2; TRBD1 matches at 9 bases. CDR1 and CDR2 from the germline V gene are SQVTM and ANQGSEA. The CDR3 totals 12 residues. The V gene end was trimmed by 8 bases and the J gene end by 3 bases; junction bases not matched to a gene: 4. This CDR3 reads CSLRTGDYGYTF. The CDR3, as DNA: TGCAGCCTTCGGACAGGGGACTATGGCTACACCTTC.

DNA of the CDR3: TGCGCCAGCAGCCCCTTGGACAGGGGGCCACTGAACACTGAAGCTTTCTTT. Amino acids: CASSPLDRGPLNTEAFF. The genes are TRBV4-1 and TRBJ1-1; 11 nucleotides match TRBD1. V was clipped by 4 bases and J by 0 bases; unmatched bases: 7. This CDR3 is 17 amino acids long. CDR1 is MGHRA and CDR2 is YSYEKL in the germline V gene.

The J gene is TRBJ1-1, the V gene TRBV7-9; D is undetermined. Trimming left V 5 bases short and J 6 bases short, with 13 bases between. CDR1 and CDR2 (germline): SEHNR, FQNEAQ (reference sequence). This CDR3 comprises 13 residues. CDR3 DNA sequence: TGTGCCAGCAGCGATTCGGTGTTCGCTGAAGCTTTCTTT. Translating it yields CASSDSVFAEAFF. Variable domain in full (rest from reference TRBV7-9 and TRBJ1-1): DTGVSQNPRHKITKRGQNVTFRCDPISEHNRLYWYRQTLGQGPEFLTYFQNEAQLEKSRLLSDRFSAERPKGSFSTLEIQRTEQGDSAMYLCASSDSVFAEAFFGQGTRLTVV.

This clone occurred a few times. The chain has TRBV30 and TRBJ2-5; 8 bases are a match to TRBD2. Germline V gives CDR1 GTSNPN, CDR2 SVGIG (reference sequence). The J segment lost 4 bases and the V segment lost 3 bases, leaving 7 bases of the junction unmatched. This CDR3 has 14 residues. The CDR3 is CAWRSGRRRETQYF. CDR3 DNA sequence: TGTGCCTGGAGAAGCGGGAGAAGGCGAGAGACCCAGTACTTC.

The V and J genes are TRBV7-6 and TRBJ2-7; 7 nucleotides agree with TRBD1. The germline V gene has CDR1 SGHVS and CDR2 FNYEAQ. With V trimmed by 7 bases and J by 7 bases, 10 bases remained unmatched. The CDR3 runs 13 residues. The CDR3 reads CASTINRGREQYF. For the CDR3, the DNA is TGTGCCAGCACCATAAACAGGGGTCGGGAGCAGTACTTC.

V and J are TRBV5-1 and TRBJ2-5; possibly TRBD2 for D (7 bases). Germline loops: CDR1 SGHRS, CDR2 YFSETQ. V was trimmed by 0 bases and J by 0 bases, leaving 12 bases between them. The CDR3 is 16 amino acids. The CDR3, as DNA: TGCGCCAGCAGCTTGGGCGGGGGCAGTAACCAAGAGACCCAGTACTTC. It is translated as CASSLGGGSNQETQYF.

CDR3 sequence (DNA): TGTGCCAGCACCAAGACGGGGGCGGACAGGTTTAACTATGGCTACACCTTC. Its protein is CASTKTGADRFNYGYTF. This chain uses TRBV27 with TRBJ1-2; 7 bases are shared with TRBD1. V gave up 7 bases and J gave up 1 base; unmatched junction bases: 15. CDR1 and CDR2 (germline): MNHEY, SMNVEV (reference sequence). This CDR3 contains 17 residues.

The rearrangement joins TRBV7-2 to TRBJ2-1; TRBD2 agrees at 13 bases. Germline trimming cut 0 bases from V and 7 bases from J; bases unmatched to any gene: 6. The CDR3 has 17 residues. The germline CDR1 and CDR2 sequences are SGHTA and FQGNSA. The CDR3 protein is CASSLAPLAGGLNEQFF. CDR3 sequence (DNA): TGTGCCAGCAGCTTAGCGCCACTAGCGGGGGGGCTTAATGAGCAGTTCTTC.

This clone turned up a few times. The chain employs TRBV9 and TRBJ2-7; 7 bases match TRBD2. V was pared by 0 bases and J by 4 bases, with 7 bases of the junction left unmatched. The germline V gene has CDR1 SGDLS and CDR2 YYNGEE. The CDR3 covers 15 residues. CDR3 coding DNA: TGTGCCAGCAGCGTAGTTCCGGGAGGACCATACGAGCAGTACTTC. It is translated as CASSVVPGGPYEQYF.